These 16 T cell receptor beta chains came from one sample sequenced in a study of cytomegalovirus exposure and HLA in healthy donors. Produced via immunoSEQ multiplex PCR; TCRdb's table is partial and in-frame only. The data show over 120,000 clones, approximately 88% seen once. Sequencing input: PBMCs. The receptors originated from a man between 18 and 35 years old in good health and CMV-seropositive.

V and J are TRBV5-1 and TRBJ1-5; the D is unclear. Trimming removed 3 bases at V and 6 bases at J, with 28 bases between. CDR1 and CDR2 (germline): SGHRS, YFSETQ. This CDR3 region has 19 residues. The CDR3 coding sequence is TGCGCCAGCAGCTCCGAACCCCCTTTCACGAGGGCCGAGGGTCAGCCCCAGCATTTT. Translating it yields CASSSEPPFTRAEGQPQHF.

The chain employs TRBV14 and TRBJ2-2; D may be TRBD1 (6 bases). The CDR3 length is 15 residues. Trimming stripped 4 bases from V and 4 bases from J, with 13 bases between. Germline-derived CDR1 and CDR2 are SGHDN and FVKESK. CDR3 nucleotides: TGTGCCAGCAGCCGCCAGGGGTTGGGCACCGGGGAGCTGTTTTTT. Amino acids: CASSRQGLGTGELFF.

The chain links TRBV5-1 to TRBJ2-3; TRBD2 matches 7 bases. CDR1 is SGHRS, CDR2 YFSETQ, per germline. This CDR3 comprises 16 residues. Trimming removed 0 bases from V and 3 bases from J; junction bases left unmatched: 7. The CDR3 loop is CASSLASGKVTDTQYF. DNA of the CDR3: TGCGCCAGCAGCTTGGCCAGCGGGAAGGTAACAGATACGCAGTATTTT.

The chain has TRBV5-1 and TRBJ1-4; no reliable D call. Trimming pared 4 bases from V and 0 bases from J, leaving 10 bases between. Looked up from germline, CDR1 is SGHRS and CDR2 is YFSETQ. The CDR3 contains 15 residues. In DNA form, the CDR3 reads TGCGCCAGCAGCCCCACGGGAGCAACTAATGAAAAACTGTTTTTT. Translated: CASSPTGATNEKLFF.

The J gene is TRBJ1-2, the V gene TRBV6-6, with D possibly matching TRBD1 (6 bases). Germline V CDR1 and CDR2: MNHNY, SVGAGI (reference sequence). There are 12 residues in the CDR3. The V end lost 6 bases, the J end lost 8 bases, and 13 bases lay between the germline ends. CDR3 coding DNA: TGTGCCAGCAGGGAGACAGGAAGAGGCTACACCTTC. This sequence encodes CASRETGRGYTF.

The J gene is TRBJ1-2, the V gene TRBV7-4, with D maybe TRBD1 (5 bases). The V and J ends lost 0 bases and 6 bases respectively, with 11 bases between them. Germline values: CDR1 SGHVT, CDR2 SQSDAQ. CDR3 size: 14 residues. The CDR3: CASSLASRGDGYTF. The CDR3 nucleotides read TGTGCCAGCAGCTTAGCGTCCCGGGGGGATGGCTACACCTTC.

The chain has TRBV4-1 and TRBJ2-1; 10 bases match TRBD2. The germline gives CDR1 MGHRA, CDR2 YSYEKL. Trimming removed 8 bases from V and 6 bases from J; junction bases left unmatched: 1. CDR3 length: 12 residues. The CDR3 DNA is TGCGCCAGCTCTAGCGGGAGCAATGAGCAGTTCTTC. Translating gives CASSSGSNEQFF.

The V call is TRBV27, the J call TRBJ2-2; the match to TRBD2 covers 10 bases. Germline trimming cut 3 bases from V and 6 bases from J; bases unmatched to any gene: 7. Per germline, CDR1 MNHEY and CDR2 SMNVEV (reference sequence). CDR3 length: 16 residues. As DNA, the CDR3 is TGTGCCAGCAGTTTGCCAGCGGGGGGGCGGGCCGGGGAGCTGTTTTTT. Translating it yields CASSLPAGGRAGELFF.

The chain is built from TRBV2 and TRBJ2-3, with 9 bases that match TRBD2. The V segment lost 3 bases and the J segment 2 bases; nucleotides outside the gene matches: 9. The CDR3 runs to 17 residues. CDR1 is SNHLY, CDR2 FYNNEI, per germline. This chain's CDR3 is CASSDGGRAYYTDTQYF. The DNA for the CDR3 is TGTGCCAGCAGTGACGGCGGGAGGGCCTATTACACAGATACGCAGTATTTT. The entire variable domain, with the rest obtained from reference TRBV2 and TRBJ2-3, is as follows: EPEVTQTPSHQVTQMGQEVILRCVPISNHLYFYWYRQILGQKVEFLVSFYNNEISEKSEIFDDQFSVERPDGSNFTLKIRSTKLEDSAMYFCASSDGGRAYYTDTQYFGPGTRLTVL.

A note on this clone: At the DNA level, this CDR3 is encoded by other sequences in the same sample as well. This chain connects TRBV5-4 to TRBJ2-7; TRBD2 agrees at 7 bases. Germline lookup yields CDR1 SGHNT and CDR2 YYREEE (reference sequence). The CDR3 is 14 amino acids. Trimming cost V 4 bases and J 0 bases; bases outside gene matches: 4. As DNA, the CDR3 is TGTGCCAGCAGCCTTGGCGGGAGCTCCTACGAGCAGTACTTC. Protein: CASSLGGSSYEQYF.

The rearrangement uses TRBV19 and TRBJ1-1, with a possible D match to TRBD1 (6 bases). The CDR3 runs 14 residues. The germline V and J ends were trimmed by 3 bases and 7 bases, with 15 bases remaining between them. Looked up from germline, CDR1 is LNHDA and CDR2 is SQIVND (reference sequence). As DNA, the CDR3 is TGTGCCAGTAGTATTAGGGTCCCGGGACATGAAGCTTTCTTT. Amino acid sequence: CASSIRVPGHEAFF.

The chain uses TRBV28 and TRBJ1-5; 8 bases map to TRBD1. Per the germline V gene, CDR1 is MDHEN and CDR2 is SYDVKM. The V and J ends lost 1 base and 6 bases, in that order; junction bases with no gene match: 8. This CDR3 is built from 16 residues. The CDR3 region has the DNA TGTGCCAGCAGTTTATCTGGACAGGGCGCTGCTCAGCCCCAGCATTTT. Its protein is CASSLSGQGAAQPQHF.

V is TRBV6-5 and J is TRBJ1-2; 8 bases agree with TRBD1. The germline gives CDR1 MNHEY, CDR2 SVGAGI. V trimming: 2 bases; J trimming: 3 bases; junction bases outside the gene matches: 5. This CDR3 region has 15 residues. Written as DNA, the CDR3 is TGTGCCAGCAGTTACGTGGCAGGGGGCTACTATGGCTACACCTTC. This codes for CASSYVAGGYYGYTF.

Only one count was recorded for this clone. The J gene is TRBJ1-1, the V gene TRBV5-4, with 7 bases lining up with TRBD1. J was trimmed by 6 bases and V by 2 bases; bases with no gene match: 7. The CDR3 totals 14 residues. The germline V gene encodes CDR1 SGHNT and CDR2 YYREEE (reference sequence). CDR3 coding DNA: TGTGCCAGCAGCTTCCAGACAGGGAGCGCTGAAGCTTTCTTT. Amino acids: CASSFQTGSAEAFF. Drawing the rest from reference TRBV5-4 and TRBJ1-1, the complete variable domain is ETGVTQSPTHLIKTRGQQVTLRCSSQSGHNTVSWYQQALGQGPQFIFQYYREEENGRGNFPPRFSGLQFPNYSSELNVNALELDDSALYLCASSFQTGSAEAFFGQGTRLTVV.

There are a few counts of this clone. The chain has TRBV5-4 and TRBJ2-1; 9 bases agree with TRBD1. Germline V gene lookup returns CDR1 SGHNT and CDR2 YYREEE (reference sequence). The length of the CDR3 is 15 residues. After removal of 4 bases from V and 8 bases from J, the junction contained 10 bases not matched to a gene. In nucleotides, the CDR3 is TGTGCCAGCAGCCATGACAGGGGGAATGACGATGAGCAGTTCTTC. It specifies CASSHDRGNDDEQFF.

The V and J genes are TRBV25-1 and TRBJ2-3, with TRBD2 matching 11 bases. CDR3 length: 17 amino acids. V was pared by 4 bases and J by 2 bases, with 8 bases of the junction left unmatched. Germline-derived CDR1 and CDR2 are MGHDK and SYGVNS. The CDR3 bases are TGTGCCAGCAGTGGTGGTTCTAGCGGGGGGACCACAGATACGCAGTATTTT. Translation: CASSGGSSGGTTDTQYF.